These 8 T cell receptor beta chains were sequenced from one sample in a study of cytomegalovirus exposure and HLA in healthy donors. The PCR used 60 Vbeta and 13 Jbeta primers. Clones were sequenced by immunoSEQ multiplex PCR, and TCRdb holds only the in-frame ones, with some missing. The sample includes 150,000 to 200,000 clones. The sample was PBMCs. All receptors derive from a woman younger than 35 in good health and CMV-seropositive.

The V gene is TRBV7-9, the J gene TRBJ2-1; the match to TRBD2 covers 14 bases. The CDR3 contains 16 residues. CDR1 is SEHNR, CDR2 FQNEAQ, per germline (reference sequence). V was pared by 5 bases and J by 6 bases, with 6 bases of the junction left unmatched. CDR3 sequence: CASSERLAGGTNEQFF. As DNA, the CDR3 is TGTGCCAGCAGCGAGAGACTAGCGGGGGGGACCAATGAGCAGTTCTTC. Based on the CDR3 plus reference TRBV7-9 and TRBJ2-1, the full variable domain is DTGVSQNPRHKITKRGQNVTFRCDPISEHNRLYWYRQTLGQGPEFLTYFQNEAQLEKSRLLSDRFSAERPKGSFSTLEIQRTEQGDSAMYLCASSERLAGGTNEQFFGPGTRLTVL.

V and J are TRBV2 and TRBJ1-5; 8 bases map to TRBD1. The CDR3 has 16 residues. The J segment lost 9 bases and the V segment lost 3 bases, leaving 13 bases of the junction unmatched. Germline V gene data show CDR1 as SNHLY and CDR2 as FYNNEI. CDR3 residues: CASSEGWTGRHVPQHF. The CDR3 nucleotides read TGTGCCAGCAGTGAGGGGTGGACAGGGAGGCATGTGCCCCAGCATTTT. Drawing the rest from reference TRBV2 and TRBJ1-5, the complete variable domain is EPEVTQTPSHQVTQMGQEVILRCVPISNHLYFYWYRQILGQKVEFLVSFYNNEISEKSEIFDDQFSVERPDGSNFTLKIRSTKLEDSAMYFCASSEGWTGRHVPQHFGDGTRLSIL.

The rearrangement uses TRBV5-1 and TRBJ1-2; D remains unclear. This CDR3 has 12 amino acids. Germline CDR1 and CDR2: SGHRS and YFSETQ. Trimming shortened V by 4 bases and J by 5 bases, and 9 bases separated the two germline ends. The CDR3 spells CASSLAGYGYTF. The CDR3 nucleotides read TGCGCCAGCAGCCTCGCGGGGTATGGCTACACCTTC.

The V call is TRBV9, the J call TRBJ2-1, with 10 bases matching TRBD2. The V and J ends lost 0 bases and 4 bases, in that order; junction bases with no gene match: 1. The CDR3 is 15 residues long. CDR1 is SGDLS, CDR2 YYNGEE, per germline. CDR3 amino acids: CASSVEAGGYNEQFF. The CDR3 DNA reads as TGTGCCAGCAGCGTAGAAGCGGGAGGGTACAATGAGCAGTTCTTC.

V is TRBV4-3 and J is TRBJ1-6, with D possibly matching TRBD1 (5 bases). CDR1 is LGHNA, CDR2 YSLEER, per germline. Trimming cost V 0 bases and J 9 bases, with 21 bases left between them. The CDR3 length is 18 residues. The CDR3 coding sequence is TGCGCCAGCAGCCAAGAGGGGCCCCCGGGAGGAACTACTTCACCCCTCCACTTT. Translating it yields CASSQEGPPGGTTSPLHF.

The CDR3 spells CASSLGTGGSGNTIYF. Here the CDR3 DNA reads TGTGCCAGCAGCCTCGGGACAGGGGGCTCTGGAAACACCATATATTTT. The chain couples TRBV5-8 to TRBJ1-3, with TRBD1 identical over 11 bases. The junction had 3 bases not matched to a gene; V was cut back by 4 bases and J by 0 bases. This CDR3 comprises 16 residues. Germline V gene lookup returns CDR1 SGHTS and CDR2 YDEGEE. The full variable domain, with the rest looked up from reference TRBV5-8 and TRBJ1-3, is EAGVTQSPTHLIKTRGQQATLRCSPISGHTSVYWYQQALGLGLQFLLWYDEGEERNRGNFPPRFSGRQFPNYSSELNVNALELEDSALYLCASSLGTGGSGNTIYFGEGSWLTVV.

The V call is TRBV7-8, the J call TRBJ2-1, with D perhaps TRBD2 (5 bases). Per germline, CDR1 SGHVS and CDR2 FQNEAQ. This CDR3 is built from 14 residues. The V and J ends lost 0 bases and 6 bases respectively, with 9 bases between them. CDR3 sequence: CASSLAETTNEQFF. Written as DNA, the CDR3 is TGTGCCAGCAGCTTAGCGGAGACTACCAATGAGCAGTTCTTC.

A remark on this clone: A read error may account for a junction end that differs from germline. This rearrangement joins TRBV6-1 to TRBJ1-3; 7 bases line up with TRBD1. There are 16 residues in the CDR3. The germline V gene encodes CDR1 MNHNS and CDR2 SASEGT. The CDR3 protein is CASSAGQYSSGNAIYF. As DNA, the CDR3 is TGTGCCAGCAGTGCGGGACAGTACAGCTCTGGAAACGCCATATATTTT.